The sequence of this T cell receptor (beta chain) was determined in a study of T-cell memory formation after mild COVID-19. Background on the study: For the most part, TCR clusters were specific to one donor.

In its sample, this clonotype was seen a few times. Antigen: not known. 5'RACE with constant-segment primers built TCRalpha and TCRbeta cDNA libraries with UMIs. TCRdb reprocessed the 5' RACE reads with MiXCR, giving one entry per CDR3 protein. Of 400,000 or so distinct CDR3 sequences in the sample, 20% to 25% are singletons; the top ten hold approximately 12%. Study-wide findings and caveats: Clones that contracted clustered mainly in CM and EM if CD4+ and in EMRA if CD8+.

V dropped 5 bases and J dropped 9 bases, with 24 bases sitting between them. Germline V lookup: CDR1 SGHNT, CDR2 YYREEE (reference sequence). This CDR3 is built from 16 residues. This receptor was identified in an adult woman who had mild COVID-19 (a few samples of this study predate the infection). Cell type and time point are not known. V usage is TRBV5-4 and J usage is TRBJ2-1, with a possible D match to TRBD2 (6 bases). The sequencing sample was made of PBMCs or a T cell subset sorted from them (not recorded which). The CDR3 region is CASRVFGRSRGSEQFF. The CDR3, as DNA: TGTGCCAGCAGGGTGTTTGGGCGGAGTCGGGGGAGTGAGCAGTTCTTC.